Below, 7 T cell receptor beta chains from the same sample are listed, as sequenced in a study of cytomegalovirus exposure and HLA in healthy donors. Libraries were prepared by immunoSEQ multiplex PCR; TCRdb keeps only in-frame clonotypes and omits some of them. This table has 130,000 to 150,000 clones, 85% to 90% appearing once. The sequenced sample consisted of PBMCs. All receptors come from a young woman in good health and CMV-seropositive.

This sequence joins TRBV4-1 and TRBJ1-2; D call uncertain. This CDR3 has 15 amino acids. V gave up 0 bases and J gave up 2 bases, with 10 bases separating them. Germline CDR1 reads MGHRA; CDR2 reads YSYEKL. CDR3 sequence: CASSQDGTMNYGYTF. The DNA of the CDR3 is TGCGCCAGCAGCCAAGATGGCACAATGAACTATGGCTACACCTTC.

The chain couples TRBV2 to TRBJ1-4, with D possibly TRBD1 on 6 matching bases. The CDR3 is 17 residues long. Trimming cost V 3 bases and J 0 bases, with 14 bases left between them. The germline V gene has CDR1 SNHLY and CDR2 FYNNEI. The CDR3: CASSEVLPGATNEKLFF. The CDR3 DNA is TGTGCCAGCAGTGAGGTGCTGCCAGGGGCAACTAATGAAAAACTGTTTTTT.

With regard to this clone: This same CDR3 is encoded by further DNA sequences in the sample. V gene TRBV18 combines with J gene TRBJ2-5, with D maybe TRBD2 (5 bases). Germline-derived CDR1 and CDR2 are KGHSH and LQKENI. CDR3 length: 13 amino acids. V dropped 4 bases and J dropped 1 base, with 7 bases sitting between them. The CDR3 coding sequence is TGTGCCAGCTCACGAAGCGGCCAAGAGACCCAGTACTTC. This translates into CASSRSGQETQYF. The whole variable domain, filled in from reference TRBV18 and TRBJ2-5, reads NAGVMQNPRHLVRRRGQEARLRCSPMKGHSHVYWYRQLPEEGLKFMVYLQKENIIDESGMPKERFSAEFPKEGPSILRIQQVVRGDSAAYFCASSRSGQETQYFGPGTRLLVL.

The chain employs TRBV7-2 and TRBJ2-3; the D is unclear. Trimming shortened V by 3 bases and J by 0 bases, and 7 bases separated the two germline ends. Per germline, CDR1 SGHTA and CDR2 FQGNSA. This CDR3 is built from 14 residues. CDR3 nucleotide sequence: TGTGCCAGCAGCTTGGCGACTAGCACAGATACGCAGTATTTT. It is translated as CASSLATSTDTQYF.

For the CDR3, the DNA is TGTGCCAGCAGCGTGACTAGCGGGAGGTTGGGAGATACGCAGTATTTT. Translation: CASSVTSGRLGDTQYF. The V call is TRBV7-9, the J call TRBJ2-3; 13 bases are shared with TRBD2. The CDR3 has 16 amino acids. From germline, CDR1 is SEHNR and CDR2 FQNEAQ (reference sequence). V shed 5 bases, J shed 5 bases, and the junction held 7 bases outside the gene matches.

The chain links TRBV5-1 to TRBJ2-3; D is perhaps TRBD2 (6 bases). This CDR3 has 13 amino acids. Trimming took off 6 bases at V and 7 bases at J, with 15 bases between the two ends. The germline CDR1 and CDR2 sequences are SGHRS and YFSETQ. In DNA form, the CDR3 reads TGCGCCAGCACTTTGGAGGGGACCTATACGCAGTATTTT. This encodes CASTLEGTYTQYF.

This chain joins TRBV11-2 and TRBJ2-7; 8 positions agree with TRBD2. CDR3 length: 15 residues. Germline trimming cut 6 bases from V and 7 bases from J; bases unmatched to any gene: 14. Germline loops: CDR1 SGHAT, CDR2 FQNNGV. CDR3 in amino acids: CASRKPGGPPGEQYF. The CDR3 DNA follows: TGTGCCAGCAGGAAGCCGGGAGGGCCCCCGGGAGAGCAGTACTTC.